A single sample is the source of the 30 T cell receptor beta chains below, sequenced in a study of blood T cell repertoires in COVID-19. The protocol was immunoSEQ multiplex PCR, while the TCRdb copy is restricted to in-frame clones and leaves out a portion. The sample lists fewer than 130,000 clones; 70% to 80% were seen once. The sequencing sample was made of peripheral blood. Receptor source: a man between 70 and 80 years old with active or convalescent COVID-19.

V usage is TRBV5-1 and J usage is TRBJ2-1; maybe TRBD2 (5 bases). The CDR3 runs 15 residues. The V and J ends lost 0 bases and 2 bases respectively, with 9 bases between them. The V gene's germline CDR1 is SGHRS and CDR2 YFSETQ. The CDR3 DNA is TGCGCCAGCAGCTTGGGAGAGGGCCCCTACAATGAGCAGTTCTTC. As protein: CASSLGEGPYNEQFF.

Comment on this clone: The DNA is omitted, as the CDR3 cannot be located on it reliably, and the CDR3 follows TCRdb's listing. This chain joins TRBV28 and TRBJ1-4. Germline-derived CDR1 and CDR2 are MDHEN and SYDVKM. The CDR3 spans 14 amino acids, including both terminal residues. CDR3 in amino acids: CASTFSGPGGKLFF.

This chain connects TRBV19 to TRBJ2-1; 12 nucleotides line up with TRBD2. The CDR3 sequence is 17 residues long. V lost 1 base, J lost 1 base, and 2 bases stayed unmatched. Germline CDR1 LNHDA, CDR2 SQIVND (reference sequence). The CDR3 loop is CASSIGTSGTSYNEQFF. CDR3 in DNA: TGTGCCAGTAGTATAGGGACTAGCGGGACATCCTACAATGAGCAGTTCTTC.

The chain uses TRBV2 and TRBJ1-1, with D unclear. This CDR3 contains 13 residues. V was cut by 4 bases and J by 4 bases, with 10 bases left in between. Per the germline V gene, CDR1 is SNHLY and CDR2 is FYNNEI. Here the CDR3 DNA reads TGTGCCAGCAGTGGCCCCGAGGGCACTGAAGCTTTCTTT. Its translation is CASSGPEGTEAFF. Looking up the rest from reference TRBV2 and TRBJ1-1 gives the full variable domain: EPEVTQTPSHQVTQMGQEVILRCVPISNHLYFYWYRQILGQKVEFLVSFYNNEISEKSEIFDDQFSVERPDGSNFTLKIRSTKLEDSAMYFCASSGPEGTEAFFGQGTRLTVV.

The rearrangement links TRBV5-6 to TRBJ1-2; D ambiguous. There are 13 residues in the CDR3. The V and J ends lost 0 bases and 4 bases respectively, with 7 bases between them. CDR1 is SGHDT and CDR2 is YYEEEE in the germline V gene. This CDR3 reads CASSLGPFYGYTF. In nucleotides, the CDR3 is TGTGCCAGCAGCTTGGGGCCGTTCTATGGCTACACCTTC.

The chain joins TRBV5-5 to TRBJ1-2; D ambiguous. Looked up from germline, CDR1 is SGHKS and CDR2 is YYEKEE (reference sequence). V gave up 0 bases and J gave up 4 bases, with 10 bases separating them. CDR3 size: 14 residues. The CDR3 sequence: CASSLGETPYGYTF. CDR3 sequence (DNA): TGTGCCAGCAGCTTGGGGGAGACACCCTATGGCTACACCTTC.

The V and J genes are TRBV5-4 and TRBJ2-7; D possibly corresponds to TRBD1 (6 bases). There are 14 residues in the CDR3. Trimming took 2 bases from V and 2 from J, leaving 11 bases between them. Germline values: CDR1 SGHNT, CDR2 YYREEE (reference sequence). This CDR3 is CASSLQGQTYEQYF. CDR3 bases: TGTGCCAGCAGCTTACAGGGCCAGACCTACGAGCAGTACTTC.

The chain carries TRBV6-5 and TRBJ1-4; D remains unclear. CDR3 length: 13 residues. Germline-derived CDR1 and CDR2 are MNHEY and SVGAGI. V lost 10 bases and J lost 1, with 10 bases in between. The CDR3 nucleotides read TGTGCCACCCCGGGAGGAACTAATGAAAAACTGTTTTTT. Protein sequence: CATPGGTNEKLFF.

The CDR3 bases are TGTGCCAGCGAGCGGGACACAGATACGCAGTATTTT. Amino acids: CASERDTDTQYF. This chain uses TRBV18 with TRBJ2-3; 7 bases are a match to TRBD2. Germline trimming cut 8 bases from V and 2 bases from J; bases unmatched to any gene: 1. CDR3 size: 12 residues. Germline assignment: CDR1 KGHSH and CDR2 LQKENI.

The rearrangement uses TRBV6-5 and TRBJ1-2, with 9 bases lining up with TRBD1. CDR3 size: 13 residues. Losses at the gene ends were 8 bases for V and 6 bases for J; bases not matched to a gene: 7. Per germline, CDR1 MNHEY and CDR2 SVGAGI. The CDR3 DNA reads as TGTGCCAGCGGGGACAGGGAAAGGAATGGCTACACCTTC. Translating it yields CASGDRERNGYTF.

The rearrangement uses TRBV3-1 (or the pseudogene TRBV3-2) and TRBJ2-3; 9 nucleotides line up with TRBD2. The CDR3 runs 16 residues. Germline lookup yields CDR1 LGHDT and CDR2 YNNKEL (reference sequence). The V and J ends lost 4 bases and 1 base, in that order; junction bases with no gene match: 6. CDR3 protein: CASSPSAGGRTDTQYF. DNA for the CDR3: TGTGCCAGCAGCCCCTCAGCGGGGGGCCGCACAGATACGCAGTATTTT.

The V and J genes are TRBV11-2 and TRBJ1-5; 8 nucleotides agree with TRBD1. The CDR3 has 15 amino acids. Germline-derived CDR1 and CDR2 are SGHAT and FQNNGV. Trimming cost V 1 base and J 6 bases; bases outside gene matches: 5. The CDR3 sequence: CASSLGTGSGQPQHF. In DNA form, the CDR3 reads TGTGCCAGCAGCTTAGGGACAGGGTCAGGTCAGCCCCAGCATTTT.

This clone came up many times. The genes are TRBV19 and TRBJ1-1; 8 bases map to TRBD1. This CDR3 has 15 residues. J was trimmed by 1 base and V by 5 bases; bases with no gene match: 6. In germline, CDR1 is LNHDA, CDR2 SQIVND (reference sequence). The CDR3 region has the DNA TGTGCCAGTAGTGTATTTGGACAGGGGAACACTGAAGCTTTCTTT. Encoded protein: CASSVFGQGNTEAFF. The variable domain in full, with the rest retrieved from reference TRBV19 and TRBJ1-1, is DGGITQSPKYLFRKEGQNVTLSCEQNLNHDAMYWYRQDPGQGLRLIYYSQIVNDFQKGDIAEGYSVSREKKESFPLTVTSAQKNPTAFYLCASSVFGQGNTEAFFGQGTRLTVV.

The rearrangement uses TRBV28 and TRBJ2-7; D might be TRBD1 (6 bases). In germline, CDR1 is MDHEN, CDR2 SYDVKM. Trimming left V 8 bases short and J 4 bases short, with 15 bases between. CDR3 length equals 13 residues. The CDR3 loop reads CASVAGTRYEQYF. In nucleotides, the CDR3 is TGTGCCAGCGTTGCAGGGACAAGGTACGAGCAGTACTTC.

The V call is TRBV12-5, the J call TRBJ1-5, with D unresolved. The germline V gene has CDR1 LGHNT and CDR2 FRNRAP. The ends were cut back, 4 bases at V and 2 bases at J, with 18 bases in the middle. The CDR3 totals 17 residues. CDR3 DNA sequence: TGTGCTAGTGGTTCAGATGGCGGGCCCTCCGGCAATCAGCCCCAGCATTTT. It translates to CASGSDGGPSGNQPQHF.

The V gene is TRBV10-3, the J gene TRBJ1-4; TRBD1 agrees at 9 bases. There are 15 residues in the CDR3. Germline CDR1 ENHRY, CDR2 SYGVKD. The V gene end was trimmed by 6 bases and the J gene end by 5 bases; junction bases not matched to a gene: 7. The CDR3 sequence: CAIRPGQGRNEKLFF. The CDR3 nucleotides are TGTGCCATCAGACCGGGACAGGGCCGGAATGAAAAACTGTTTTTT.

The chain joins TRBV21-1 to TRBJ1-2. TRBV21-1 is a pseudogene locus. This CDR3 comprises 13 residues. The CDR3 reads CASSPGTIYGYTF. The CDR3 DNA sequence: TGTGCCAGCAGCCCGGGGACTATCTATGGCTACACCTTC.

DNA of the CDR3: TGTGCCATCAGTGAGTCAATGGGACTTGAAGCTTTCTTT. The encoded protein is CAISESMGLEAFF. This chain uses TRBV10-3 with TRBJ1-1; D possibly corresponds to TRBD1 (5 bases). CDR3 length equals 13 residues. V shed 0 bases and J shed 7 bases, with 9 bases lying between them. Germline V lookup: CDR1 ENHRY, CDR2 SYGVKD.

The rearrangement uses TRBV19 and TRBJ2-2; 7 bases map to TRBD1. Trimming took 0 bases from V and 7 from J; bases not matched to a gene: 5. Germline values: CDR1 LNHDA, CDR2 SQIVND (reference sequence). The CDR3 loop spans 15 amino acids. In DNA, the CDR3 is TGTGCCAGTAGTATAGAGACAGGGTGGAGCGGGGAGCTGTTTTTT. It specifies CASSIETGWSGELFF.

This clone has only one observation. V usage is TRBV2 and J usage is TRBJ2-1; D may be TRBD2 (6 bases). CDR3 size: 16 residues. Trimming removed 3 bases at V and 2 bases at J, with 14 bases between. Germline CDR1 and CDR2: SNHLY and FYNNEI. This chain's CDR3 is CASSETAGTTYNEQFF. Written as DNA, the CDR3 is TGTGCCAGCAGTGAGACGGCGGGGACGACCTACAATGAGCAGTTCTTC. Combining the CDR3 with reference TRBV2 and TRBJ2-1 gives the whole variable domain EPEVTQTPSHQVTQMGQEVILRCVPISNHLYFYWYRQILGQKVEFLVSFYNNEISEKSEIFDDQFSVERPDGSNFTLKIRSTKLEDSAMYFCASSETAGTTYNEQFFGPGTRLTVL.

The V gene is TRBV6-5, the J gene TRBJ1-1; no clear D. The CDR3 has 12 amino acids. Trimming left V 4 bases short and J 8 bases short, with 11 bases between. Germline assignment: CDR1 MNHEY and CDR2 SVGAGI. The CDR3 DNA follows: TGTGCCAGCAGTTCCCAGACGGAGGAAGCTTTCTTT. The encoded protein is CASSSQTEEAFF.

The chain has TRBV5-6 and TRBJ2-7, with 7 bases identical to TRBD1. This CDR3 contains 14 residues. Per germline, CDR1 SGHDT and CDR2 YYEEEE. The J segment lost 6 bases and the V segment lost 7 bases, leaving 13 bases of the junction unmatched. CDR3 residues: CASLGLGGRFEQYF. CDR3 bases: TGTGCCAGCCTCGGCCTAGGGGGCCGATTCGAGCAGTACTTC.

V and J are TRBV19 and TRBJ2-5, with D maybe TRBD2 (5 bases). Germline V gene data show CDR1 as LNHDA and CDR2 as SQIVND (reference sequence). V was clipped by 7 bases and J by 9 bases, with 21 bases between them. The CDR3 totals 14 residues. In DNA, the CDR3 is TGTGCCAGTACCAACACCGGGGAAGCGAGATCCCAGTACTTC. It is translated as CASTNTGEARSQYF. The variable domain in full, completed from reference TRBV19 and TRBJ2-5, reads DGGITQSPKYLFRKEGQNVTLSCEQNLNHDAMYWYRQDPGQGLRLIYYSQIVNDFQKGDIAEGYSVSREKKESFPLTVTSAQKNPTAFYLCASTNTGEARSQYFGPGTRLLVL.

J is TRBJ1-2 and V is TRBV28; no definite D call. The length of the CDR3 is 13 residues. With 8 bases removed from V and 0 bases from J, the gap between germline ends came to 10 bases. Looked up from germline, CDR1 is MDHEN and CDR2 is SYDVKM. The CDR3 loop reads CASRRAANYGYTF. The CDR3 DNA sequence: TGTGCCAGCCGGAGGGCTGCTAACTATGGCTACACCTTC.

This clone was detected only a few times. The V call is TRBV28, the J call TRBJ1-5, with 7 bases lining up with TRBD1. Germline V gene lookup returns CDR1 MDHEN and CDR2 SYDVKM. This CDR3 is built from 13 residues. Unmatched junction bases numbered 1, after V lost 6 bases and J lost 2 bases. CDR3 in DNA: TGTGCCAGCAGGCAGGGGGGCAATCAGCCCCAGCATTTT. This codes for CASRQGGNQPQHF.

V is TRBV9 and J is TRBJ1-3; no clear D. This CDR3 contains 13 residues. CDR1 is SGDLS and CDR2 is YYNGEE in the germline V gene. The V gene lost 3 bases and the J gene lost 4 bases, with 8 bases spanning the gap. Here the CDR3 DNA reads TGTGCCAGCAGCGATGCTCAGGGAAACACCATATATTTT. Protein sequence: CASSDAQGNTIYF. Drawing the rest from reference TRBV9 and TRBJ1-3, the complete variable domain is DSGVTQTPKHLITATGQRVTLRCSPRSGDLSVYWYQQSLDQGLQFLIQYYNGEERAKGNILERFSAQQFPDLHSELNLSSLELGDSALYFCASSDAQGNTIYFGEGSWLTVV.

The chain links TRBV7-9 to TRBJ1-1; D is perhaps TRBD1 (5 bases). The V and J ends lost 5 bases and 1 base respectively, with 11 bases between them. CDR1 is SEHNR and CDR2 is FQNEAQ in the germline V gene (reference sequence). This CDR3 has 14 residues. The CDR3 region has the DNA TGTGCCAGCAGCCGCGGGACGGGGAACACTGAAGCTTTCTTT. This sequence encodes CASSRGTGNTEAFF.

The V and J genes are TRBV19 and TRBJ1-4; the match to TRBD1 covers 8 bases. The V gene end was trimmed by 5 bases and the J gene end by 7 bases; junction bases not matched to a gene: 9. The V gene's germline CDR1 is LNHDA and CDR2 SQIVND (reference sequence). The CDR3 loop spans 15 amino acids. The DNA of the CDR3 is TGTGCCAGTAGTGATGTCAGGGGGCGAGGTGAAAAACTGTTTTTT. It codes for CASSDVRGRGEKLFF.

The chain has TRBV5-1 and TRBJ1-4, with D perhaps matching TRBD1 (5 bases). Germline values: CDR1 SGHRS, CDR2 YFSETQ. The CDR3 spans 14 residues. V was trimmed by 1 base and J by 3 bases, leaving 7 bases between them. CDR3 DNA sequence: TGCGCCAGCAGCTTGCGGGGGGCTAATGAAAAACTGTTTTTT. Its translation: CASSLRGANEKLFF.

The chain carries TRBV15 and TRBJ1-4; 9 bases line up with TRBD1. Germline V lookup: CDR1 LNHNV, CDR2 YYDKDF (reference sequence). This CDR3 spans 15 amino acids. The ends lost 1 base at V and 12 bases at J; junction bases unmatched: 9. Written as DNA, the CDR3 is TGTGCCACCAGCAGAGGACAGGGGGGCGGTGCGGAACTGTTTTTT. Amino acid sequence: CATSRGQGGGAELFF. Combining the CDR3 with reference TRBV15 and TRBJ1-4 gives the whole variable domain DAMVIQNPRYQVTQFGKPVTLSCSQTLNHNVMYWYQQKSSQAPKLLFHYYDKDFNNEADTPDNFQSRRPNTSFCFLDIRSPGLGDTAMYLCATSRGQGGGAELFFGSGTQLSVL.